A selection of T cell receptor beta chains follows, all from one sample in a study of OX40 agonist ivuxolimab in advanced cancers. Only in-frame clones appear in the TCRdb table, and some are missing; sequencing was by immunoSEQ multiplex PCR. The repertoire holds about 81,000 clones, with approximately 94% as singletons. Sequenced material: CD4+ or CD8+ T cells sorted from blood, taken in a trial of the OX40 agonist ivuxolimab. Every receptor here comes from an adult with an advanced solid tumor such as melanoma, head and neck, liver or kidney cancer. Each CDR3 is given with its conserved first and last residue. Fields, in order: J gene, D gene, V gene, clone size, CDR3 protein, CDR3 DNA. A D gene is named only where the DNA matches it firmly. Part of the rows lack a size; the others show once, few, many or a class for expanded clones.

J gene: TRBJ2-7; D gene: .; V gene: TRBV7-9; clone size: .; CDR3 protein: CASSPLNVALNYEQYF; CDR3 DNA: TGTGCCAGCAGCCCACTTAATGTCGCACTCAACTACGAGCAGTACTTC
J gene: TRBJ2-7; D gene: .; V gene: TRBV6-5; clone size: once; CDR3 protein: CASSYGRKELSYF; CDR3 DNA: TGTGCCAGCAGTTACGGTCGGAAGGAACTATCGTACTTC
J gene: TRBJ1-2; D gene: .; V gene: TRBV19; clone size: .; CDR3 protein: CASSSAANYGYTF; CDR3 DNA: TGTGCCAGTAGTAGCGCAGCTAACTATGGCTACACCTTC
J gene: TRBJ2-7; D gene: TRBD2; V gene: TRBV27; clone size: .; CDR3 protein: CASSTGTMHDQQYF; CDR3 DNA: TGTGCCAGCAGCACCGGGACTATGCATGATCAGCAGTACTTC
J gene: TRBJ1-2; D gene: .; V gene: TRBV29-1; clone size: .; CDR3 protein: CSVEVVGRPGGYTF; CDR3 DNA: TGCAGCGTTGAAGTTGTCGGCAGGCCCGGTGGCTACACCTTC
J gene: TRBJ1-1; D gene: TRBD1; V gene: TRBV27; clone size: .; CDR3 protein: CASSSGQGNTEAFF; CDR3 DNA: TGTGCCAGCAGTTCGGGACAGGGGAACACTGAAGCTTTCTTT
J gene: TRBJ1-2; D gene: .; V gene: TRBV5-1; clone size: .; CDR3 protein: CASSLVPWDGYTF; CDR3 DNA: TGCGCCAGCAGCTTGGTACCCTGGGATGGCTACACCTTC
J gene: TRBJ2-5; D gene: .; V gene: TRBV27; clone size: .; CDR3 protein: CASSPLGSQETQYF; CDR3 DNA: TGTGCCAGCAGTCCCCTGGGGAGCCAAGAGACCCAGTACTTC
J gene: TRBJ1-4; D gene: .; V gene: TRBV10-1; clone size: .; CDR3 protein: CASSDRRAEKLFF; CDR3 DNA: TGCGCCAGCAGTGATCGGAGGGCGGAAAAACTGTTTTTT
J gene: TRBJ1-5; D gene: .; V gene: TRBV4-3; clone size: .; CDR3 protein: CASSQEGSQPQHF; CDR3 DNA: TGCGCCAGCAGCCAAGAGGGGTCCCAGCCCCAGCATTTT
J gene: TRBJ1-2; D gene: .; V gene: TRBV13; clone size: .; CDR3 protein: CASSSGTRTGYTF; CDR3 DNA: TGTGCCAGCAGCTCGGGGACACGAACCGGCTACACCTTC
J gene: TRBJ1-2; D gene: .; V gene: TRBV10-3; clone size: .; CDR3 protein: CAISETDRPPQFGYTF; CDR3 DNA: TGTGCCATCAGTGAGACCGACAGGCCTCCCCAATTCGGCTACACCTTC
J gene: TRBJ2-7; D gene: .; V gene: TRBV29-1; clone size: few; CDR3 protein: CSVGAYEQYF; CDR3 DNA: TGCAGCGTGGGGGCTTACGAGCAGTACTTC
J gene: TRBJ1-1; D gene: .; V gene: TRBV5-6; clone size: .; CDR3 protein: CASWDTLNTEAFF; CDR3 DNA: TGTGCCAGCTGGGACACCTTGAACACTGAAGCTTTCTTT
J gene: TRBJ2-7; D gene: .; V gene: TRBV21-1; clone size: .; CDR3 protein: CASSKSGTPGEQYF; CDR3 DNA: TGTGCCAGCAGCAAATCGGGGACCCCGGGAGAGCAGTACTTC
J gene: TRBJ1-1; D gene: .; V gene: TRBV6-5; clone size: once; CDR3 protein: CASSYTWDTEAFF; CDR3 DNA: TGTGCCAGCAGTTATACCTGGGACACTGAAGCTTTCTTT
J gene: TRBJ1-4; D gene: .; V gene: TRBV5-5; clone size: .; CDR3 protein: CASSSEDEKLFF; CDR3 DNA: TGTGCCAGCAGCTCGGAGGATGAAAAACTGTTTTTT
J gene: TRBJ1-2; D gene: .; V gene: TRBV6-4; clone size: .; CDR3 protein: CASSDSGGGYGYTF; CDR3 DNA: TGTGCCAGCAGTGACTCGGGAGGTGGCTATGGCTACACCTTC
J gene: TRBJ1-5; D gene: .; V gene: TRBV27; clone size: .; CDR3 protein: CASSLSGASQPQHF; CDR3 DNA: TGTGCCAGCAGTTTATCCGGGGCGAGTCAGCCCCAGCATTTT
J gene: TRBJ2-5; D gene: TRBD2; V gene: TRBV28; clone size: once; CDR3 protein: CASSWPGGPPETQYF; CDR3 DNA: TGTGCCAGCAGTTGGCCGGGAGGGCCCCCAGAGACCCAGTACTTC
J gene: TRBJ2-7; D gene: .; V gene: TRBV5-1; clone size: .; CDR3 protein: CASSRADMSNPYEQYF; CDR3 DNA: TGCGCCAGCAGCCGCGCCGACATGTCTAATCCCTACGAGCAGTACTTC
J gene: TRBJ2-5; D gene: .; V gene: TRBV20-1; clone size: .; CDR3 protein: CSARGAGTQYF; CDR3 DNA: TGCAGTGCTAGGGGGGCCGGGACCCAGTACTTC
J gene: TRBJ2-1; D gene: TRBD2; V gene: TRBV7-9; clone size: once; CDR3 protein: CASSLGVAGTYNEQFF; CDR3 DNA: TGTGCCAGCAGTCTCGGGGTAGCGGGGACCTACAATGAGCAGTTCTTC
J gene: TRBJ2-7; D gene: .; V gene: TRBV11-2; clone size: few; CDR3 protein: CASSPPSYEQYF; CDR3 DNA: TGTGCCAGCAGCCCACCAAGCTACGAGCAGTACTTC
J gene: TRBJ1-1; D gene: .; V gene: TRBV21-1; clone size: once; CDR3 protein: CASSKKGRTYEAFF; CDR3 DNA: TGTGCCAGCAGCAAAAAGGGCAGAACCTATGAAGCTTTCTTT
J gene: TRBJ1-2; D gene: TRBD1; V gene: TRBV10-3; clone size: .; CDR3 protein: CAISEDFGRGNGYTF; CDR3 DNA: TGTGCCATCAGTGAGGATTTTGGCAGGGGGAATGGCTACACCTTC
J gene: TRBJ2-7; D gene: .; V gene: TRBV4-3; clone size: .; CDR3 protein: CASSQDSPGRQYF; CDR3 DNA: TGCGCCAGCAGCCAAGATTCGCCAGGGCGGCAGTACTTC
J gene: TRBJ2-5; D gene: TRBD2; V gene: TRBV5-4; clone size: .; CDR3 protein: CASSGTSGSGDYETQYF; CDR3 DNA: TGTGCCAGCAGCGGTACTAGCGGTTCGGGGGACTATGAGACCCAGTACTTC
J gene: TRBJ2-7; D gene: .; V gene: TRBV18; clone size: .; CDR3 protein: CASSIGGDSYEQYF; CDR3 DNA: TGTGCCAGCTCAATCGGGGGAGACTCCTACGAGCAGTACTTC
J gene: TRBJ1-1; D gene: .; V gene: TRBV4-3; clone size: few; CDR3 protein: CASSQDSPMNTEAFF; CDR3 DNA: TGCGCCAGCAGCCAAGACTCCCCGATGAACACTGAAGCTTTCTTT
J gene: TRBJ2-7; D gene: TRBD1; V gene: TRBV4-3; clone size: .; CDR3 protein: CASSQDRGRTDEQYF; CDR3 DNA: TGCGCCAGCAGCCAAGACAGGGGGCGAACGGACGAGCAGTACTTC
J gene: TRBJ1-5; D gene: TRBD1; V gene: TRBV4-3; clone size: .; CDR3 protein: CASSQDTGVDQPQHF; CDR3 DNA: TGCGCCAGCAGCCAAGACACAGGGGTTGATCAGCCCCAGCATTTT
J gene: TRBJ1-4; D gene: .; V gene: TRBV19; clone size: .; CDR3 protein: CASSIGVATNEKLFF; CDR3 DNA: TGTGCCAGTAGTATAGGTGTTGCAACTAATGAAAAACTGTTTTTT
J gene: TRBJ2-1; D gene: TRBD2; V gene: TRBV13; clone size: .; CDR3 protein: CASSSLAGVTVDNEQFF; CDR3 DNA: TGTGCCAGCAGCTCGCTAGCGGGAGTAACGGTTGACAATGAGCAGTTCTTC
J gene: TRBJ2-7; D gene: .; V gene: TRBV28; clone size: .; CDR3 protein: CASSPVGGTNYEQYF; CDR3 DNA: TGTGCCAGCAGCCCCGTCGGGGGCACCAACTACGAGCAGTACTTC
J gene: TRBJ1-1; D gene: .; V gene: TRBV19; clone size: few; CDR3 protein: CASTPGNTEAFF; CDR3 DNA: TGTGCCAGTACGCCGGGGAACACTGAAGCTTTCTTT
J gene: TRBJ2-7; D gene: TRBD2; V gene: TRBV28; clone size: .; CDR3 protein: CASSLGSGREQYF; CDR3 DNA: TGTGCCAGCAGTTTGGGTAGCGGGAGGGAGCAGTACTTC
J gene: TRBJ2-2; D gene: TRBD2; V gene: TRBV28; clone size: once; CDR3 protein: CASSFPVTSGRTGELFF; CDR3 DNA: TGTGCCAGCAGTTTTCCAGTGACTAGCGGGAGAACCGGGGAGCTGTTTTTT
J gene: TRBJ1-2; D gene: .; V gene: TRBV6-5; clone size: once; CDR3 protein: CATAMNSNYGYTF; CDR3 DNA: TGTGCCACCGCTATGAACAGTAACTATGGCTACACCTTC
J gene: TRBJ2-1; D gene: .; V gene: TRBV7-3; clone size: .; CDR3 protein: CASSSDNEQFF; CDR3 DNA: TGTGCCAGCAGCTCTGACAATGAGCAGTTCTTC
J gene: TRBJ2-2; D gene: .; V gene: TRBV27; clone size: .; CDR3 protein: CASSLRGPGELFF; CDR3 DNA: TGTGCCAGCAGTTTACGGGGCCCCGGGGAGCTGTTTTTT
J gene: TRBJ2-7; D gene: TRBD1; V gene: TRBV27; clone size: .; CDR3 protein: CASSSLPGQGPKEQYF; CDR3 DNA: TGTGCCAGCAGTTCCTTACCGGGACAGGGCCCGAAGGAGCAGTACTTC
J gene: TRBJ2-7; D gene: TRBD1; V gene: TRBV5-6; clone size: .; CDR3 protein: CASSPPLGQEPYEQYF; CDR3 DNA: TGTGCCAGCAGCCCCCCCCTGGGACAGGAGCCCTACGAGCAGTACTTC
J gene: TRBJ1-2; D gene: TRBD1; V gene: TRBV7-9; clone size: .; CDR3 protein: CASREDRMGGYTF; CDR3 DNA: TGTGCCAGCAGGGAGGACAGGATGGGGGGCTACACCTTC
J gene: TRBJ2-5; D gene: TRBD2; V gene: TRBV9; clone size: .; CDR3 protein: CASSASTSLQETQYF; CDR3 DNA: TGTGCCAGCAGCGCTTCGACTAGCCTCCAAGAGACCCAGTACTTC
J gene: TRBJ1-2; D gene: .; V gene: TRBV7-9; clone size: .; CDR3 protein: CASSLDLPGMAYGYTF; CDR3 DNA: TGTGCCAGCAGCTTAGATCTCCCAGGGATGGCCTATGGCTACACCTTC
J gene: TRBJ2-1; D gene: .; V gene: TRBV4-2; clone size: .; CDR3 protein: CASSQVKDSYNEQFF; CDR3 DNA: TGTGCCAGCAGCCAAGTTAAGGACTCCTACAATGAGCAGTTCTTC
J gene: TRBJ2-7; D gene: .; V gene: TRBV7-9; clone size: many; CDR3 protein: CASSLPRESYEQYF; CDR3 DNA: TGTGCCAGCAGCTTACCCCGGGAGTCCTACGAGCAGTACTTC
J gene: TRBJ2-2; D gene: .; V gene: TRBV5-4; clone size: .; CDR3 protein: CASSLAWGDPGELFF; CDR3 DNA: TGTGCCAGCAGCTTGGCCTGGGGGGATCCCGGGGAGCTGTTTTTT
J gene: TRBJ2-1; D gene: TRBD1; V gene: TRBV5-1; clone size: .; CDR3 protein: CASSLTGADNEQFF; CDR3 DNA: TGCGCCAGCAGCTTGACAGGGGCCGACAATGAGCAGTTCTTC
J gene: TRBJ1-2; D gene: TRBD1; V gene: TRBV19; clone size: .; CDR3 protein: CASSIDIWDSDFYGYTF; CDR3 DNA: TGTGCCAGTAGTATCGATATCTGGGACAGCGATTTCTATGGCTACACCTTC